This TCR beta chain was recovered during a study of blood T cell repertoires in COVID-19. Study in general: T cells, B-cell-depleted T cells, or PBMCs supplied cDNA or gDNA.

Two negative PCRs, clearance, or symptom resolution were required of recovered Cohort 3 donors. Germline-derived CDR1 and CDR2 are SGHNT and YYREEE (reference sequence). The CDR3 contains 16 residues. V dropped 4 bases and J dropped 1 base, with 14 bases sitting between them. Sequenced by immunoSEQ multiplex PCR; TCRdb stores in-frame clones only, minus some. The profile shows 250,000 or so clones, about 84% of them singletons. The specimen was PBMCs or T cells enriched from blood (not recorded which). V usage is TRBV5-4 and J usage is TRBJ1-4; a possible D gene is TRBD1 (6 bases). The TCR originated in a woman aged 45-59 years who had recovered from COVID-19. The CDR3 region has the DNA TGTGCCAGCAGCGACCAGGGGTCTGGAACTAATGAAAAACTGTTTTTT. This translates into CASSDQGSGTNEKLFF. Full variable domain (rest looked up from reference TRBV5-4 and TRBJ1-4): ETGVTQSPTHLIKTRGQQVTLRCSSQSGHNTVSWYQQALGQGPQFIFQYYREEENGRGNFPPRFSGLQFPNYSSELNVNALELDDSALYLCASSDQGSGTNEKLFFGSGTQLSVL.